These 13 T cell receptor beta chains came from one sample sequenced in a study of T cell clones after liver transplantation. Generated by immunoSEQ multiplex PCR, the TCRdb table keeps only in-frame clones and is missing some. Here the sample spans about 8,900 clones, over 60% being singletons. The sequencing used CD8+ T cells from blood, collected at the 15-month timepoint. Receptors were obtained from a human patient who received a liver transplant. Some T cells may possibly be graft donor cells.

The J gene is TRBJ2-2, the V gene TRBV14; D is possibly TRBD2 (6 bases). Looked up from germline, CDR1 is SGHDN and CDR2 is FVKESK. V lost 4 bases, J lost 4 bases, and 19 bases lay in between. The CDR3 contains 17 residues. The CDR3 DNA sequence: TGTGCCAGCAGCCCCCTGGGGGGACTTAATCCCACCGGGGAGCTGTTTTTT. This gives the protein CASSPLGGLNPTGELFF.

J is TRBJ2-3 and V is TRBV6-5; a possible D gene is TRBD2 (6 bases). CDR1 is MNHEY, CDR2 SVGAGI, per germline. V was cut by 2 bases and J by 6 bases, with 12 bases left in between. The CDR3 covers 14 residues. CDR3 sequence: CASSYRQEGDTQYF. Here the CDR3 DNA reads TGTGCCAGCAGTTACCGGCAGGAGGGTGATACGCAGTATTTT.

The chain employs TRBV4-1 and TRBJ1-6; D possibly corresponds to TRBD1 (5 bases). The germline V gene has CDR1 MGHRA and CDR2 YSYEKL. The CDR3 spans 18 residues. V gave up 0 bases and J gave up 5 bases, with 17 bases separating them. The DNA for the CDR3 is TGCGCCAGCAGCCAAGAGAAGGTTGGAACAGGCAATAATTCACCCCTCCACTTT. Protein: CASSQEKVGTGNNSPLHF.

The chain uses TRBV7-2 and TRBJ1-5, with no clear D. V was clipped by 6 bases and J by 6 bases, with 15 bases between them. Germline V gene lookup returns CDR1 SGHTA and CDR2 FQGNSA. The CDR3 spans 14 residues. The CDR3 nucleotides read TGTGCCAGCAGGGAGGACGGCTCTTCTCAGCCCCAGCATTTT. This sequence encodes CASREDGSSQPQHF.

The J gene is TRBJ1-3, the V gene TRBV7-9; D is perhaps TRBD1 (5 bases). CDR1 SEHNR and CDR2 FQNEAQ come from the germline V gene (reference sequence). The V gene lost 3 bases and the J gene lost 0 bases, with 12 bases spanning the gap. The CDR3 spans 16 residues. The CDR3 spells CASSLGQESSGNTIYF. The CDR3 DNA is TGTGCCAGCAGCTTGGGGCAGGAGAGCTCTGGAAACACCATATATTTT.

This sequence joins TRBV5-1 and TRBJ2-2; D unresolved. The V end was cut by 4 bases, the J end by 5 bases, with 9 bases between. The CDR3 is made up of 13 amino acids. Looked up from germline, CDR1 is SGHRS and CDR2 is YFSETQ. CDR3 DNA: TGCGCCAGCAGCGAGACCCGAACCGGGGAGCTGTTTTTT. It codes for CASSETRTGELFF.

The chain employs TRBV18 and TRBJ2-3; TRBD2 matches at 9 bases. The CDR3 sequence is 18 residues long. CDR1 KGHSH and CDR2 LQKENI come from the germline V gene. The V segment lost 0 bases and the J segment 2 bases; nucleotides outside the gene matches: 9. CDR3 amino acids: CASSPPRGTSPHTDTQYF. The DNA for the CDR3 is TGTGCCAGCTCACCACCTCGGGGGACTAGCCCTCACACAGATACGCAGTATTTT. Variable domain in full (rest from reference TRBV18 and TRBJ2-3): NAGVMQNPRHLVRRRGQEARLRCSPMKGHSHVYWYRQLPEEGLKFMVYLQKENIIDESGMPKERFSAEFPKEGPSILRIQQVVRGDSAAYFCASSPPRGTSPHTDTQYFGPGTRLTVL.

V usage is TRBV7-9 and J usage is TRBJ2-7; the D is unclear. Germline-derived CDR1 and CDR2 are SEHNR and FQNEAQ (reference sequence). The CDR3 extends over 14 amino acids. The V end lost 1 base, the J end lost 3 bases, and 10 bases lay between the germline ends. DNA for the CDR3: TGTGCCAGCAGCTTAGGTGACACCCACTACGAGCAGTACTTC. It translates to CASSLGDTHYEQYF.

CDR3 nucleotide sequence: TGTGCCAGCAGCTCTGAAGTTGAGCAGTTCTTC. It translates to CASSSEVEQFF. The J gene is TRBJ2-1, the V gene TRBV5-6; D is uncertain. Deletions cut 3 bases from V and 9 bases from J, with 7 bases between. Germline CDR1 and CDR2: SGHDT and YYEEEE. This CDR3 has 11 amino acids.

The chain employs TRBV5-1 and TRBJ2-1; 10 bases are shared with TRBD1. Germline values: CDR1 SGHRS, CDR2 YFSETQ. CDR3 size: 15 residues. J was trimmed by 7 bases and V by 4 bases; bases with no gene match: 8. CDR3 sequence (DNA): TGCGCCAGCAGCCGTGGGACAGGGGCGAGTAATGAGCAGTTCTTC. Protein sequence: CASSRGTGASNEQFF.

This sequence joins TRBV5-4 and TRBJ2-1, with 7 bases lining up with TRBD1. Germline CDR1 and CDR2: SGHNT and YYREEE (reference sequence). The CDR3 spans 16 residues. The trim removed 5 bases at V and 4 bases at J, leaving 12 bases unmatched. The CDR3 DNA follows: TGTGCCAGCAGTCCTATCTCGGGACAGTCATACAATGAGCAGTTCTTC. It encodes CASSPISGQSYNEQFF. Complete variable domain (other parts from reference TRBV5-4 and TRBJ2-1): ETGVTQSPTHLIKTRGQQVTLRCSSQSGHNTVSWYQQALGQGPQFIFQYYREEENGRGNFPPRFSGLQFPNYSSELNVNALELDDSALYLCASSPISGQSYNEQFFGPGTRLTVL.

The CDR3 coding sequence is TGTGCCAGCAGCTTAGGAGCAGACGAGCAGTACTTC. Protein: CASSLGADEQYF. The chain recombines TRBV7-9 with TRBJ2-7; D gene ambiguous. This CDR3 contains 12 residues. Germline V gene sequence: CDR1 SEHNR, CDR2 FQNEAQ (reference sequence). V was clipped by 1 base and J by 5 bases, with 6 bases between them.

Notes on this clone: A single base separates this from a much larger clone, so it may be a read error. CDR3 protein: CASSFDSSYEQYF. DNA for the CDR3: TGTGCCAGCAGCTTCGACAGTTCCTACGAGCAGTACTTC. The chain is built from TRBV7-2 and TRBJ2-7, with D maybe TRBD1 (5 bases). Trimming pared 3 bases from V and 1 base from J, leaving 7 bases between. The CDR3 is made up of 13 amino acids. Germline V gene sequence: CDR1 SGHTA, CDR2 FQGNSA.